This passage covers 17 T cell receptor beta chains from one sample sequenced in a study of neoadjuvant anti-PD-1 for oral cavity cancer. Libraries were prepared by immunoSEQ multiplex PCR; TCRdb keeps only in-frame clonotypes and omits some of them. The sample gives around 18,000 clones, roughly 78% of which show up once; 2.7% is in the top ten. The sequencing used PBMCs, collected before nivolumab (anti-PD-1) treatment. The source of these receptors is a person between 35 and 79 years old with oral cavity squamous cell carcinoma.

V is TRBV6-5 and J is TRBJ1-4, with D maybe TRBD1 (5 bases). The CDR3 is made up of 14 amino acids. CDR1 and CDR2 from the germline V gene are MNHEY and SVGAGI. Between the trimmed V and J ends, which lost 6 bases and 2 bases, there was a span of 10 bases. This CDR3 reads CASRNSGTNEKLFF. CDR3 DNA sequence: TGTGCCAGCAGAAATTCAGGGACTAATGAAAAACTGTTTTTT.

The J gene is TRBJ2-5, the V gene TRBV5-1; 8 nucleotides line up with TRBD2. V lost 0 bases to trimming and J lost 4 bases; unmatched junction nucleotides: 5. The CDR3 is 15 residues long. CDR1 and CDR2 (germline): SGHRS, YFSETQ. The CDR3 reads CASSLASGRPETQYF. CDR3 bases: TGCGCCAGCAGCTTGGCCAGCGGGAGACCAGAGACCCAGTACTTC.

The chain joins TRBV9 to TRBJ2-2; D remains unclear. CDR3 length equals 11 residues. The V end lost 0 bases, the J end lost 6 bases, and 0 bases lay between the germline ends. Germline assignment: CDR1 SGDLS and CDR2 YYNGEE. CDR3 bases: TGTGCCAGCAGCGTAGCCGGGGAGCTGTTTTTT. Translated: CASSVAGELFF. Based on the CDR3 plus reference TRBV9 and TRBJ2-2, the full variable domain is DSGVTQTPKHLITATGQRVTLRCSPRSGDLSVYWYQQSLDQGLQFLIQYYNGEERAKGNILERFSAQQFPDLHSELNLSSLELGDSALYFCASSVAGELFFGEGSRLTVL.

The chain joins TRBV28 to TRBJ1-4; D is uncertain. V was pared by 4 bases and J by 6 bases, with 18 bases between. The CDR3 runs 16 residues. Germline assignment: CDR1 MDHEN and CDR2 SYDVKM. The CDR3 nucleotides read TGTGCCAGCAGTTCCCCGTCCCGGGGTGACTATGAAAAACTGTTTTTT. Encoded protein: CASSSPSRGDYEKLFF.

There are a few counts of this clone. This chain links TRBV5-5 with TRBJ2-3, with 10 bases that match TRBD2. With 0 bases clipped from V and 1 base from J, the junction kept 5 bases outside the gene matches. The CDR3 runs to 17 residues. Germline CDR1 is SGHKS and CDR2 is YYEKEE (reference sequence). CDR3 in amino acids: CASSLVPSGSGTDTQYF. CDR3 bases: TGTGCCAGCAGCTTGGTGCCTAGCGGGAGCGGCACAGATACGCAGTATTTT.

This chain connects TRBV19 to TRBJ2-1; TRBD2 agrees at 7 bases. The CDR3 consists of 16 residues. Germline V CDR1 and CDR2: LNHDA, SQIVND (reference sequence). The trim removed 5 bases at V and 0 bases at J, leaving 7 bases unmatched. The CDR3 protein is CASSPKSSGSYNEQFF. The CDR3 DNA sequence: TGTGCCAGTAGTCCGAAATCTAGCGGCTCCTACAATGAGCAGTTCTTC.

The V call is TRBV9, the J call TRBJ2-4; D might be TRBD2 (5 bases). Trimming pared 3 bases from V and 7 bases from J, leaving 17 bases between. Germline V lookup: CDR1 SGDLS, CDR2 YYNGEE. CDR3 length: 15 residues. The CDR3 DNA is TGTGCCAGCAGCGCGCCCTTCGGGTCGGGGAACATTCAGTACTTC. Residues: CASSAPFGSGNIQYF.

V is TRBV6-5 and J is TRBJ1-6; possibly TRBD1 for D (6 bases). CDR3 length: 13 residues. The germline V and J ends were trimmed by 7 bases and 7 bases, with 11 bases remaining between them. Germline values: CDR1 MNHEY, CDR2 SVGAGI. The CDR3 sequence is CASTQGRNSPLHF. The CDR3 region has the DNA TGTGCCAGCACCCAGGGGCGAAATTCACCCCTCCACTTT.

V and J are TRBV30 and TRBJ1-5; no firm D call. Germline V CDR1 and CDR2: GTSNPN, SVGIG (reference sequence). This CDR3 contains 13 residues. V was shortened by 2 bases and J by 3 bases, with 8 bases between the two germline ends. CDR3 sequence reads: CAWSPDDNQPQHF. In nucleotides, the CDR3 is TGTGCCTGGAGTCCGGATGACAATCAGCCCCAGCATTTT.

The CDR3 loop reads CASSYGQNTEAFF. CDR3 nucleotides: TGTGCCAGCAGCTACGGACAGAACACTGAAGCTTTCTTT. The chain employs TRBV14 and TRBJ1-1, with TRBD1 as a possible D gene (5 bases). The germline CDR1 and CDR2 sequences are SGHDN and FVKESK. V lost 5 bases and J 1 base, leaving 8 bases between the germline ends. The CDR3 consists of 13 residues.

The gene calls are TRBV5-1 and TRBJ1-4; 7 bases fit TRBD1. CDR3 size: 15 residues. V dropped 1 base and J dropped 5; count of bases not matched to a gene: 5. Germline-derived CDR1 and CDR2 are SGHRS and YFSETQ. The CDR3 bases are TGCGCCAGCAGCTTGACCGGGACAGACAATGAAAAACTGTTTTTT. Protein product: CASSLTGTDNEKLFF.

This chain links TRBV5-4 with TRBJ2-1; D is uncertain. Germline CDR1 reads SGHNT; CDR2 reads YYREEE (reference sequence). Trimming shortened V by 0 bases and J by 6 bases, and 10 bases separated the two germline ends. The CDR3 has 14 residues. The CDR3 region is CASSLERQTNEQFF. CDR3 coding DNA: TGTGCCAGCAGCTTGGAACGGCAGACCAATGAGCAGTTCTTC.

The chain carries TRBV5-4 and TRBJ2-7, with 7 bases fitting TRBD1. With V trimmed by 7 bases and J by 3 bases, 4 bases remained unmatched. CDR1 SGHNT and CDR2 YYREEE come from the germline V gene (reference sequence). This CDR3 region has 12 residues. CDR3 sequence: CASRRDSYEQYF. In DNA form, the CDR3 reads TGTGCCAGCCGCCGGGACAGCTACGAGCAGTACTTC.

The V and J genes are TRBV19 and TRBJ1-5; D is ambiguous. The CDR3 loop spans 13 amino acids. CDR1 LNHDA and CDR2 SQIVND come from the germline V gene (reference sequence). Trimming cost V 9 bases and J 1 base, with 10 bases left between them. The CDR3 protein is CASNGGSNQPQHF. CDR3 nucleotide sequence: TGTGCCAGCAACGGAGGGAGCAATCAGCCCCAGCATTTT.

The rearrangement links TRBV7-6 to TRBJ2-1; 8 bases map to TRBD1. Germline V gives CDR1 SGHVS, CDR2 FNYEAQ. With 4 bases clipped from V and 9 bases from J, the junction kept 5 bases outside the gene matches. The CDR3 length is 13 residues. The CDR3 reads CASSWDRLGEQFF. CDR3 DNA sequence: TGTGCCAGCAGCTGGGACAGGTTAGGTGAGCAGTTCTTC. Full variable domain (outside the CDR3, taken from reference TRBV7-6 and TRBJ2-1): GAGVSQSPRYKVTKRGQDVALRCDPISGHVSLYWYRQALGQGPEFLTYFNYEAQQDKSGLPNDRFSAERPEGSISTLTIQRTEQRDSAMYRCASSWDRLGEQFFGPGTRLTVL.

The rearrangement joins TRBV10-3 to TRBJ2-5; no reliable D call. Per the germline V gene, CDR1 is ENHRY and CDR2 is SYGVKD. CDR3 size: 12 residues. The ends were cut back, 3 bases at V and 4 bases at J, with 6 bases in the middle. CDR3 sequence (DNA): TGTGCCATCAGTGATTTGGGAGAGACCCAGTACTTC. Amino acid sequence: CAISDLGETQYF.

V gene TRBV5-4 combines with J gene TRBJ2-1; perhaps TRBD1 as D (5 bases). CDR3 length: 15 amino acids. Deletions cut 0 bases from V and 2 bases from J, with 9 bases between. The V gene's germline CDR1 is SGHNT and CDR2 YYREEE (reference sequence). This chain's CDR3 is CASSLEQGAYNEQFF. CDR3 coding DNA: TGTGCCAGCAGCTTGGAGCAGGGTGCCTACAATGAGCAGTTCTTC.